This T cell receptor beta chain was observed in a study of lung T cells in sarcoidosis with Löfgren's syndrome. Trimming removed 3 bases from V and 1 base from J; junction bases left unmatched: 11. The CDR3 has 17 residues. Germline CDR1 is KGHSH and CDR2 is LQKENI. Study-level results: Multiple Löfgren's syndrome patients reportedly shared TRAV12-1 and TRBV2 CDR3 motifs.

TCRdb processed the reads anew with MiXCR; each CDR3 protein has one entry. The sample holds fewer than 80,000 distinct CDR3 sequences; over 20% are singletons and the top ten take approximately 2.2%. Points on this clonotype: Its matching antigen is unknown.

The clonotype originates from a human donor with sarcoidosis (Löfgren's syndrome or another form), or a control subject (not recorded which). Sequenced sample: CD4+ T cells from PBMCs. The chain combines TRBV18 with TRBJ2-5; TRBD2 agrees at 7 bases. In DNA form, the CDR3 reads TGTGCCAGCTCACCCGCTGGGGCGGGAGACCTCCAAGAGACCCAGTACTTC. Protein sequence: CASSPAGAGDLQETQYF.